The 15 T cell receptor beta chains below come from one sample, sequenced in a study of cytomegalovirus exposure and HLA in healthy donors. The PCR employed 60 Vbeta primers together with 13 Jbeta primers. Only in-frame clones appear in the TCRdb table, and some are missing; sequencing was by immunoSEQ multiplex PCR. Of fewer than 150,000 clones listed, about three quarters are singletons. Source material: PBMCs. Receptor source: a woman aged 35 to 49 in good health and CMV-seropositive.

The chain couples TRBV5-1 to TRBJ2-7; 7 bases are a match to TRBD2. The CDR3 sequence is 14 residues long. Per the germline V gene, CDR1 is SGHRS and CDR2 is YFSETQ. Trimming at V came to 5 bases and at J to 2 bases, leaving 7 bases not matched to a gene. The CDR3 DNA sequence: TGCGCCAGCAGGGGGGGGGACGGACCCTACGAGCAGTACTTC. As protein: CASRGGDGPYEQYF.

The chain uses TRBV5-4 and TRBJ2-5; 7 positions agree with TRBD2. V was clipped by 2 bases and J by 5 bases; unmatched bases: 15. The germline CDR1 and CDR2 sequences are SGHNT and YYREEE (reference sequence). This CDR3 is 17 amino acids long. The CDR3 bases are TGTGCCAGCAGCTTTCCGGGCCAAGCGAGGGGAGGGGAGACCCAGTACTTC. Amino acids: CASSFPGQARGGETQYF.

The V and J genes are TRBV7-2 and TRBJ2-7; the match to TRBD2 covers 8 bases. After removal of 1 base from V and 2 bases from J, the junction contained 1 base not matched to a gene. The CDR3 loop spans 14 amino acids. Germline V lookup: CDR1 SGHTA, CDR2 FQGNSA. This CDR3 reads CASSLGGLAYEQYF. CDR3 sequence (DNA): TGTGCCAGCAGCTTAGGGGGACTAGCCTACGAGCAGTACTTC.

CDR3 nucleotides: TGTGCCAGCAGCTTAAGTGGTCCGGGGGGAGAGACCCAGTACTTC. As protein: CASSLSGPGGETQYF. The rearrangement uses TRBV7-3 and TRBJ2-5; 7 bases are a match to TRBD2. Per germline, CDR1 SGHTA and CDR2 FQGTGA. The CDR3 consists of 15 residues. V gave up 1 base and J gave up 4 bases; unmatched junction bases: 6.

The CDR3 reads CATSRDPRQGAYEQYF. The CDR3 coding sequence is TGTGCCACCAGCAGAGACCCTCGACAGGGGGCCTACGAGCAGTACTTC. The gene calls are TRBV15 and TRBJ2-7; 9 bases agree with TRBD1. CDR1 and CDR2 from the germline V gene are LNHNV and YYDKDF (reference sequence). V shed 0 bases, J shed 2 bases, and the junction held 5 bases outside the gene matches. The CDR3 extends over 16 amino acids.

With regard to this clone: At one end the junction does not follow the germline gene, possibly because of a read error. Other DNA sequences of this sample code for an identical CDR3. The chain recombines TRBV5-6 with TRBJ1-6, with a tentative D call TRBD1 (6 bases). Germline CDR1 SGHDT, CDR2 YYEEEE. The CDR3 consists of 14 residues. CDR3 nucleotide sequence: TGTGCCAGCAGCTTGGACAGGGTTTATTCGCCCCTCCACTTT. Amino acids: CASSLDRVYSPLHF. The complete variable domain, with remaining parts taken from reference TRBV5-6 and TRBJ1-6, reads DAGVTQSPTHLIKTRGQQVTLRCSPKSGHDTVSWYQQALGQGPQFIFQYYEEEERQRGNFPDRFSGHQFPNYSSELNVNALLLGDSALYLCASSLDRVYSPLHFGNGTRLTVT.

This chain connects TRBV5-1 to TRBJ1-3, with no clear D. Trimming stripped 2 bases from V and 4 bases from J, with 7 bases between. The CDR3 extends over 13 amino acids. In germline, CDR1 is SGHRS, CDR2 YFSETQ. This CDR3 reads CASSFGEGNTIYF. CDR3 DNA: TGCGCCAGCAGCTTTGGTGAGGGAAACACCATATATTTT.

This chain uses TRBV7-2 with TRBJ2-1, with 10 bases lining up with TRBD2. There are 15 residues in the CDR3. The V gene's germline CDR1 is SGHTA and CDR2 FQGNSA. With 6 bases clipped from V and 2 bases from J, the junction kept 4 bases outside the gene matches. CDR3: CASRSGTSAYNEQFF. CDR3 DNA: TGTGCCAGCAGGTCCGGGACTAGCGCCTACAATGAGCAGTTCTTC.

The CDR3, as DNA: TGTGCCAGTAGTATGGCAGGGGGCTACGAGCAGTACTTC. Protein product: CASSMAGGYEQYF. The chain joins TRBV19 to TRBJ2-7; TRBD1 matches 7 bases. Germline assignment: CDR1 LNHDA and CDR2 SQIVND (reference sequence). The junction had 2 bases not matched to a gene; V was cut back by 3 bases and J by 3 bases. The CDR3 spans 13 residues. The full variable domain, with the rest looked up from reference TRBV19 and TRBJ2-7, is DGGITQSPKYLFRKEGQNVTLSCEQNLNHDAMYWYRQDPGQGLRLIYYSQIVNDFQKGDIAEGYSVSREKKESFPLTVTSAQKNPTAFYLCASSMAGGYEQYFGPGTRLTVT.

V usage is TRBV5-4 and J usage is TRBJ1-4, with D perhaps TRBD1 (6 bases). CDR1 is SGHNT and CDR2 is YYREEE in the germline V gene (reference sequence). Trimming left V 4 bases short and J 4 bases short, with 17 bases between. CDR3 length: 16 amino acids. CDR3: CASSLTADRVNEKLFF. The CDR3 DNA reads TGTGCCAGCAGCCTAACCGCGGACAGAGTTAATGAAAAACTGTTTTTT.

This chain joins TRBV30 and TRBJ2-7; weak D call: TRBD2 (6 bases). This CDR3 spans 11 amino acids. CDR1 and CDR2 from the germline V gene are GTSNPN and SVGIG (reference sequence). V lost 4 bases and J 6 bases, leaving 10 bases between the germline ends. CDR3 sequence: CAWKTEGEQYF. CDR3 nucleotide sequence: TGTGCCTGGAAGACGGAGGGCGAGCAGTACTTC.

The rearrangement uses TRBV5-5 and TRBJ1-4, with 9 bases aligning to TRBD1. Germline V gene lookup returns CDR1 SGHKS and CDR2 YYEKEE (reference sequence). V was clipped by 4 bases and J by 7 bases; unmatched bases: 8. The CDR3 is 15 amino acids. This CDR3 reads CASSPPGQGSEKLFF. The CDR3 nucleotides are TGTGCCAGCAGCCCGCCGGGACAGGGATCTGAAAAACTGTTTTTT.

The gene calls are TRBV6-4 and TRBJ1-1; 8 nucleotides line up with TRBD1. The CDR3 totals 13 residues. The junction had 6 bases not matched to a gene; V was cut back by 6 bases and J by 6 bases. CDR1 is MRHNA and CDR2 is SNTAGT in the germline V gene. CDR3 sequence (DNA): TGTGCCAGCAGCCCACAGGGGGGAGCTGAAGCTTTCTTT. This sequence encodes CASSPQGGAEAFF.

V usage is TRBV6-5 and J usage is TRBJ1-2, with D possibly TRBD1 on 6 matching bases. The CDR3 covers 13 residues. Trimming removed 8 bases at V and 7 bases at J, with 17 bases between. The germline V gene has CDR1 MNHEY and CDR2 SVGAGI. The CDR3 loop reads CASGKGGPGGYTF. CDR3 bases: TGTGCCAGCGGCAAAGGGGGACCGGGTGGCTACACCTTC.

This clone was seen more than once but under ten times. The chain joins TRBV5-1 to TRBJ2-7; 7 positions agree with TRBD1. V shed 3 bases and J 0 bases; nucleotides not matched to a gene: 6. The length of the CDR3 is 15 residues. Per germline, CDR1 SGHRS and CDR2 YFSETQ. The CDR3 DNA reads as TGCGCCAGCAGCTCCGGGACAGCCCTCTCCTACGAGCAGTACTTC. Amino acid sequence: CASSSGTALSYEQYF.